The 18 T cell receptor beta chains presented below share a single source sample, sequenced in a study of post-analysis software for immune sequencing data. cDNA libraries of TCR beta carried unique molecular identifiers. TCRdb called the PCR reads again in MiXCR, with one record for every CDR3 protein. This sample has about 540,000 distinct CDR3 sequences, with 30% to 40% found just once. Findings of the study overall: Roughly five TRBV segments appeared more often in patients than in controls, and TRBV5-6, TRBV5-1 and TRBV20-1 were among these.

These receptors have no identified antigens. Sequencing was done on a sample of blood. These receptors originate from a girl aged 2-17 years with multiple sclerosis.

The chain joins TRBV28 to TRBJ1-2; D not resolved. The V and J ends lost 6 bases and 6 bases respectively, with 20 bases between them. The CDR3 consists of 15 residues. Germline V gives CDR1 MDHEN, CDR2 SYDVKM. CDR3: CASSPSAGERDGYTF. In nucleotides, the CDR3 is TGTGCCAGCAGCCCGTCTGCGGGTGAGCGCGATGGCTACACCTTC.

This clonotype was detected only a few times. The chain recombines TRBV2 with TRBJ2-6; D not certain. Germline-derived CDR1 and CDR2 are SNHLY and FYNNEI. This CDR3 contains 16 residues. The ends were cut back, 6 bases at V and 0 bases at J, with 12 bases in the middle. The DNA for the CDR3 is TGTGCCAGCAGGGCAGGTCCCTACTCTGGGGCCAACGTCCTGACTTTC. Translated, it gives CASRAGPYSGANVLTF.

In its sample, this clonotype was seen a few times. The chain uses TRBV7-9 and TRBJ2-4; D gene ambiguous. Between the trimmed V and J ends, which lost 5 bases and 5 bases, there was a span of 13 bases. Per germline, CDR1 SEHNR and CDR2 FQNEAQ (reference sequence). CDR3 length: 14 amino acids. The CDR3 loop is CASSPHLAENIQYF. DNA for the CDR3: TGTGCCAGCAGCCCACATCTCGCGGAAAACATTCAGTACTTC.

This clonotype was counted many times. CDR3 coding DNA: TGTGCCAGCAGCTTAGGACTAGCGGGGGGATACGAGCAGTACTTC. It translates to CASSLGLAGGYEQYF. This chain joins TRBV7-2 and TRBJ2-7, with TRBD2 identical over 13 bases. This CDR3 is built from 15 residues. V lost 1 base, J lost 4 bases, and 1 base stayed unmatched. CDR1 and CDR2 from the germline V gene are SGHTA and FQGNSA.

The V and J genes are TRBV5-4 and TRBJ1-2; tentatively, D is TRBD1 (6 bases). The V and J ends lost 2 bases and 8 bases respectively, with 16 bases between them. Germline V gene lookup returns CDR1 SGHNT and CDR2 YYREEE (reference sequence). This CDR3 has 14 residues. The chain's CDR3 is CASSLPAGAKGYTF. The CDR3 DNA reads TGTGCCAGCAGCTTACCAGCAGGGGCGAAGGGCTACACCTTC. Combining the CDR3 with reference TRBV5-4 and TRBJ1-2 gives the whole variable domain ETGVTQSPTHLIKTRGQQVTLRCSSQSGHNTVSWYQQALGQGPQFIFQYYREEENGRGNFPPRFSGLQFPNYSSELNVNALELDDSALYLCASSLPAGAKGYTFGSGTRLTVV.

The chain links TRBV20-1 to TRBJ1-6; 8 bases agree with TRBD1. V lost 6 bases to trimming and J lost 9 bases; unmatched junction nucleotides: 7. CDR3 size: 13 residues. Germline V gene lookup returns CDR1 DFQATT and CDR2 SNEGSKA (reference sequence). CDR3 amino acids: CSAKGQGPSPLHF. The CDR3 DNA follows: TGCAGTGCAAAAGGACAGGGACCTTCACCCCTCCACTTT.

This clonotype was seen a handful of times. This chain connects TRBV6-5 to TRBJ1-2, with 11 bases identical to TRBD1. This CDR3 has 16 amino acids. Germline V gives CDR1 MNHEY, CDR2 SVGAGI. The V and J ends lost 5 bases and 7 bases, in that order; junction bases with no gene match: 12. In DNA form, the CDR3 reads TGTGCCAGCAGTCGGACAGGGGGCGCCGCACCTGCTGGCTACACCTTC. The encoded protein is CASSRTGGAAPAGYTF.

The V and J genes are TRBV20-1 and TRBJ1-1, with D unresolved. CDR1 is DFQATT, CDR2 SNEGSKA, per germline (reference sequence). The CDR3 is made up of 13 amino acids. The V gene lost 1 base and the J gene lost 0 bases, with 6 bases spanning the gap. The DNA for the CDR3 is TGCAGTGCTAGAGTCAACATGAACACTGAAGCTTTCTTT. This sequence encodes CSARVNMNTEAFF.

This clonotype was picked up a small number of times. The J gene is TRBJ2-1, the V gene TRBV5-1; perhaps D is TRBD1 or TRBD2 (6 bases each). From germline, CDR1 is SGHRS and CDR2 YFSETQ. CDR3 size: 20 residues. V was trimmed by 4 bases and J by 0 bases, leaving 26 bases between them. DNA for the CDR3: TGCGCCAGCAGCAACCTCCAGCCGGGGGCCCCAGTACACTCCTACAATGAGCAGTTCTTC. Its protein is CASSNLQPGAPVHSYNEQFF.

This clonotype occurred a few times. The chain joins TRBV6-5 to TRBJ1-2; possibly TRBD1 for D (6 bases). CDR1 and CDR2 (germline): MNHEY, SVGAGI. The CDR3 sequence is 16 residues long. Trimming cost V 2 bases and J 5 bases, with 18 bases left between them. This chain's CDR3 is CASSYATGPWGYGYTF. The DNA of the CDR3 is TGTGCCAGCAGTTACGCGACAGGCCCATGGGGGTATGGCTACACCTTC.

V and J are TRBV6-1 and TRBJ2-5; 11 bases line up with TRBD2. Germline CDR1 reads MNHNS; CDR2 reads SASEGT. The CDR3 runs to 15 residues. After removal of 10 bases from V and 4 bases from J, the junction contained 11 bases not matched to a gene. CDR3 nucleotide sequence: TGTGCCACCGATATAGCGGGGGGGTCCGGAGAGACCCAGTACTTC. This encodes CATDIAGGSGETQYF.

There are a few counts of this clonotype. This sequence joins TRBV6-2 or TRBV6-3 and TRBJ1-4; D not resolved. V dropped 2 bases and J dropped 16 bases, with 23 bases sitting between them. CDR1 is MNHEY and CDR2 is SVGEGT in the germline V gene. CDR3 length equals 15 residues. DNA of the CDR3: TGTGCCAGCAGTTACAGGCATCTTCGAAAGACGGAACGGTTTTTT. This gives the protein CASSYRHLRKTERFF.

CDR3 amino acids: CSARQASGGADTQYF. Written as DNA, the CDR3 is TGCAGTGCTAGACAGGCTAGCGGGGGCGCAGATACGCAGTATTTT. The V gene is TRBV20-1, the J gene TRBJ2-3; 10 nucleotides align to TRBD2. Germline CDR1 and CDR2: DFQATT and SNEGSKA (reference sequence). Trimming at V came to 2 bases and at J to 4 bases, leaving 6 bases not matched to a gene. The CDR3 loop spans 15 amino acids.

On this clonotype itself: A read error may be the cause here, since a much bigger clone is one base away. This sequence joins TRBV29-1 and TRBJ2-6; the D is unclear. This CDR3 has 14 residues. Germline CDR1 reads SQVTM; CDR2 reads ANQGSEA. Trimming left V 4 bases short and J 0 bases short, with 7 bases between. CDR3 bases: TGCAGCGTTGCCGGTAGCTCTGGGGCCAACGTCCTGACTTTC. Encoded protein: CSVAGSSGANVLTF. The variable domain in full, completed from reference TRBV29-1 and TRBJ2-6, reads SAVISQKPSRDICQRGTSLTIQCQVDSQVTMMFWYRQQPGQSLTLIATANQGSEATYESGFVIDKFPISRPNLTFSTLTVSNMSPEDSSIYLCSVAGSSGANVLTFGAGSRLTVL.

The chain joins TRBV7-9 to TRBJ2-7, with TRBD2 identical over 9 bases. V lost 5 bases to trimming and J lost 7 bases; unmatched junction nucleotides: 18. In germline, CDR1 is SEHNR, CDR2 FQNEAQ (reference sequence). The CDR3 has 17 amino acids. CDR3 sequence reads: CASSPRVAGVSYNEQYF. The CDR3 DNA sequence: TGTGCCAGCAGCCCCCGGGTAGCGGGGGTCTCCTACAATGAGCAGTACTTC.

The chain employs TRBV7-9 and TRBJ1-2; 10 nucleotides line up with TRBD1. From germline, CDR1 is SEHNR and CDR2 FQNEAQ (reference sequence). CDR3 length: 15 amino acids. After removal of 6 bases from V and 5 bases from J, the junction contained 9 bases not matched to a gene. Here the CDR3 DNA reads TGTGCCAGCAGTACGGGACAGGGGCTCGAGTATGGCTACACCTTC. This gives the protein CASSTGQGLEYGYTF.

The J gene is TRBJ2-1, the V gene TRBV24-1; possibly TRBD1 or TRBD2 for D (5 bases each). This CDR3 region has 16 residues. Germline CDR1 is KGHDR and CDR2 is SFDVKD. Trimming removed 0 bases from V and 2 bases from J, with 10 bases in between. The CDR3 DNA reads as TGTGCCACCAGTGATTTGCGAGGGGAGCCCTACAATGAGCAGTTCTTC. This sequence encodes CATSDLRGEPYNEQFF.

The chain couples TRBV29-1 to TRBJ2-2; TRBD1 is a possible D gene (5 bases). V was shortened by 6 bases and J by 5 bases, with 7 bases between the two germline ends. Germline lookup yields CDR1 SQVTM and CDR2 ANQGSEA. CDR3 size: 11 residues. The CDR3 region is CSVRVTGELFF. The CDR3 coding sequence is TGCAGCGTCAGGGTAACCGGGGAGCTGTTTTTT.